A selection of T cell receptor beta chains follows, all from one sample in a study of cytomegalovirus exposure and HLA in healthy donors. The table came from immunoSEQ multiplex PCR; TCRdb's copy has only in-frame clones and leaves some out. The data hold 190,000 or so clones, with more than 65% observed a single time. The sequenced material came from PBMCs. Receptors were obtained from a girl aged 5 to 17 in good health and CMV-seropositive. Each CDR3 is given with its conserved first and last residue. D genes are given only for firm matches. Expanded clones are given a class, and other clones once, few, many or no size at all.

v_call	clone_size	j_call	d_call	cdr3_nt	cdr3_aa
TRBV7-2	few	TRBJ2-3	NA	TGTGCCAGCAGCTTAATCGGGGGGCGGGGAGATACGCAGTATTTT	CASSLIGGRGDTQYF
TRBV7-2	few	TRBJ2-3	TRBD2	TGTGCCAGCAGCAAAATAGCGGGGGGCACAGATACGCAGTATTTT	CASSKIAGGTDTQYF
TRBV7-2	few	TRBJ2-7	NA	TGTGCCAGCAGCTCAGAACGAGGGAGCTCCTACGAGCAGTACTTC	CASSSERGSSYEQYF
TRBV18	NA	TRBJ2-7	TRBD2	TGTGCCAGCTCACCACCGGCGGGGGGTTACGAGCAGTACTTC	CASSPPAGGYEQYF
TRBV6-1	NA	TRBJ2-1	NA	TGTGCCAGCAGTGAAACTCTGGGTCAGGGTTATCAGTTCTTC	CASSETLGQGYQFF
TRBV4-3	NA	TRBJ1-1	NA	TGCGCCAGCAGCCAAGATCAGGGGTCGGGGACTGAAGCTTTCTTT	CASSQDQGSGTEAFF
TRBV7-6	once	TRBJ2-7	NA	TGTGCCAGCAGCTTAAACCCGAGATCCTACGAGCAGTACTTC	CASSLNPRSYEQYF
TRBV7-9	NA	TRBJ1-2	NA	TGTGCCAGCAGCCCTGCGGGGGGTAACTATGGCTACACCTTC	CASSPAGGNYGYTF
TRBV10-3	few	TRBJ1-6	NA	TGTGCCATCAGTGAGTCTGGGGCATCGCCCCTCCACTTT	CAISESGASPLHF
TRBV19	NA	TRBJ1-5	TRBD1	TGTGCCAGTAGTATAGATCAGGGGGCAGGGGACGACTTCTATAGCAATCAGCCCCAGCATTTT	CASSIDQGAGDDFYSNQPQHF
TRBV10-2	once	TRBJ2-3	NA	TGCGCCAGCACTGGGCCCACAGATACGCAGTATTTT	CASTGPTDTQYF